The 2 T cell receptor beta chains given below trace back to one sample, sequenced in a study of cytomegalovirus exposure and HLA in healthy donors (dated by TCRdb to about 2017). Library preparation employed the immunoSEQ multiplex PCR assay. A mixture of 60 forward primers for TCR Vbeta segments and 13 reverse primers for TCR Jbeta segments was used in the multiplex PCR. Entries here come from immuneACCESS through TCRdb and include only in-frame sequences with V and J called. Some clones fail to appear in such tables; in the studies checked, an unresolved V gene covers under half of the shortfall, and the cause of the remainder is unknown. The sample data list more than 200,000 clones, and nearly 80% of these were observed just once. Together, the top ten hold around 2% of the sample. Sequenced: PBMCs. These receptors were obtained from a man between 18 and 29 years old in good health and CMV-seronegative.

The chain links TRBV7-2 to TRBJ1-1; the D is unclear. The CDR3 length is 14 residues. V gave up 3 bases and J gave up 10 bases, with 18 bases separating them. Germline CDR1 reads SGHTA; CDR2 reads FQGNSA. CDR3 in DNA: TGTGCCAGCAGCTTCGGAGCAAGCGTGCCTGGAGCTTTCTTT. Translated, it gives CASSFGASVPGAFF.

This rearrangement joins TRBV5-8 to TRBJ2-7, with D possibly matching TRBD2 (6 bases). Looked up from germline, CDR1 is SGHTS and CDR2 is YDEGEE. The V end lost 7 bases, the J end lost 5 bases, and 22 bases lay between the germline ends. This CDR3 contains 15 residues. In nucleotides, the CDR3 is TGTGCCAGCGGCGAGGGGCCGGGGGAGAGAGACGAGCAGTACTTC. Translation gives CASGEGPGERDEQYF.